The present TCR beta chain was sequenced within a study of a mutant IDH1 vaccine in newly diagnosed glioma. Whole-study context: Males made up roughly 62% and females roughly 40% of treated patients, whose mean age was approximately 41 years.

Time point: week 35, safety follow-up. Vaccinated patients received 300 ug of mutant IDH1 20-mer peptide per dose, with topical imiquimod. Repertoires were generated with immunoSEQ multiplex PCR, while TCRdb's copy carries only in-frame clones and drops some. The repertoire holds tens of thousands of clones, with 85% to 90% as singletons. Remarks on this clone: Its matching antigen is unknown.

The TCR sequence derives from a man in his forties with glioma. Sample: PBMCs, taken from a glioma patient whose treatment included an IDH1 peptide vaccine.

The CDR3 loop reads CASSINRTSGSPHEQYF. The CDR3 DNA reads TGTGCCAGTAGTATAAACAGGACTAGCGGGAGTCCTCACGAGCAGTACTTC. The chain links TRBV19 to TRBJ2-7; 13 positions agree with TRBD2. The CDR3 is 17 amino acids. The junction had 9 bases not matched to a gene; V was cut back by 2 bases and J by 5 bases. Germline CDR1 is LNHDA and CDR2 is SQIVND (reference sequence). Full variable domain (remainder filled in from reference TRBV19 and TRBJ2-7): DGGITQSPKYLFRKEGQNVTLSCEQNLNHDAMYWYRQDPGQGLRLIYYSQIVNDFQKGDIAEGYSVSREKKESFPLTVTSAQKNPTAFYLCASSINRTSGSPHEQYFGPGTRLTVT.